The T cell receptor beta chain described here comes from a study of blood T cell repertoires in COVID-19. For the study at large: COVID-19 samples, acute and convalescent, were from the United States, Italy and Spain. Sources were T cells, B-cell-depleted T cells, or PBMCs; the material itself was cDNA or gDNA.

The CDR3 loop spans 15 amino acids. The trim removed 6 bases at V and 8 bases at J, leaving 13 bases unmatched. CDR1 and CDR2 from the germline V gene are SGHRS and YFSETQ. Authors' methods: Reference gene primer amplification gave nucleated cell count estimates. The repertoire was sequenced with immunoSEQ multiplex PCR; TCRdb's copy has only in-frame clones and lacks some. D and trimming were read from the DNA, whereas the V and J calls and clone size are those reported in that table. Of fewer than 350,000 clones listed, roughly 89% were seen once; the top ten hold about 1.7%. Allocation to cohorts depended on clinical history reported by the participants.

The clonotype comes from a young woman with acute COVID-19. This rearrangement joins TRBV5-1 to TRBJ2-1; 8 positions match TRBD2. The sequencing sample was made of PBMCs or T cells enriched from blood (not recorded which). CDR3: CASTLSGRLWDEQFF. The CDR3 coding sequence is TGCGCCAGCACCCTAAGCGGGAGACTCTGGGATGAGCAGTTCTTC.